The 14 T cell receptor beta chains below come from one sample, sequenced in a study of blood T cell repertoires in COVID-19. The table came from immunoSEQ multiplex PCR; TCRdb's copy has only in-frame clones and leaves some out. The sample has roughly 200,000 clones, about nine tenths seen once; the top ten hold 0.5% to 0.65%. Sequenced: peripheral blood. The receptors stem from a middle-aged man with acute or convalescent COVID-19.

V is TRBV5-1 and J is TRBJ1-4; 9 nucleotides agree with TRBD1. CDR3 length: 16 amino acids. Germline CDR1 SGHRS, CDR2 YFSETQ. After removal of 4 bases from V and 3 bases from J, the junction contained 7 bases not matched to a gene. The CDR3 loop is CASSPGGQGSNEKLFF. The CDR3 nucleotides read TGCGCCAGCAGCCCAGGAGGACAGGGGTCTAATGAAAAACTGTTTTTT. Based on the CDR3 plus reference TRBV5-1 and TRBJ1-4, the full variable domain is KAGVTQTPRYLIKTRGQQVTLSCSPISGHRSVSWYQQTPGQGLQFLFEYFSETQRNKGNFPGRFSGRQFSNSRSEMNVSTLELGDSALYLCASSPGGQGSNEKLFFGSGTQLSVL.

The chain recombines TRBV10-3 with TRBJ2-1; 9 bases align to TRBD2. This CDR3 is 15 amino acids long. Germline lookup yields CDR1 ENHRY and CDR2 SYGVKD. The junction had 5 bases not matched to a gene; V was cut back by 6 bases and J by 2 bases. The CDR3 sequence: CAISHLAGAYNEQFF. In DNA, the CDR3 is TGTGCCATCAGCCATTTAGCGGGAGCCTACAATGAGCAGTTCTTC.

V is TRBV30 and J is TRBJ2-5; TRBD2 matches at 10 bases. The ends lost 2 bases at V and 4 bases at J; junction bases unmatched: 4. This CDR3 has 14 amino acids. Looked up from germline, CDR1 is GTSNPN and CDR2 is SVGIG (reference sequence). CDR3 DNA sequence: TGTGCCTGGAGTCCCCGACTAGCGGGAGAGACCCAGTACTTC. Translating gives CAWSPRLAGETQYF.

In DNA form, the CDR3 reads TGTGCCAGCAGTCCCCGACAGGGACCCTACGAGCAGTACTTC. Protein sequence: CASSPRQGPYEQYF. The genes are TRBV27 and TRBJ2-7; 7 bases map to TRBD1. Per germline, CDR1 MNHEY and CDR2 SMNVEV (reference sequence). Trimming took 5 bases from V and 2 from J; bases not matched to a gene: 6. The CDR3 loop spans 14 amino acids.

V gene TRBV25-1 combines with J gene TRBJ1-3, with a possible D match to TRBD1 (6 bases). V was clipped by 0 bases and J by 14 bases, with 14 bases between them. CDR3 length: 13 residues. The germline V gene has CDR1 MGHDK and CDR2 SYGVNS. The DNA of the CDR3 is TGTGCCAGCAGTGAATACTCCAGGGGTCTATTATATTTT. Its protein product is CASSEYSRGLLYF.

The rearrangement links TRBV28 to TRBJ2-1, with D tentatively TRBD1 (6 bases). V was trimmed by 5 bases and J by 4 bases, leaving 9 bases between them. The CDR3 length is 13 residues. The germline V gene encodes CDR1 MDHEN and CDR2 SYDVKM. The CDR3 here is CASSPRGYNEQFF. The CDR3 region has the DNA TGTGCCAGCAGTCCAAGGGGGTACAATGAGCAGTTCTTC.

This chain joins TRBV5-4 and TRBJ1-2; D gene uncertain. CDR3 length: 15 amino acids. Germline V gene data show CDR1 as SGHNT and CDR2 as YYREEE (reference sequence). V was shortened by 0 bases and J by 0 bases, with 9 bases between the two germline ends. The DNA of the CDR3 is TGTGCCAGCAGCTTGGAGGCGGGAGCTAACTATGGCTACACCTTC. Translation: CASSLEAGANYGYTF.

This sequence joins TRBV5-4 and TRBJ2-2; 10 bases are a match to TRBD1. J lost 7 bases, V lost 4 bases, and 10 bases had no gene match. This CDR3 is 16 amino acids long. Per germline, CDR1 SGHNT and CDR2 YYREEE (reference sequence). This CDR3 is CASSQPGQGLYGELFF. CDR3 in DNA: TGTGCCAGCAGCCAACCGGGACAGGGGTTATACGGGGAGCTGTTTTTT. Full variable domain (rest looked up from reference TRBV5-4 and TRBJ2-2): ETGVTQSPTHLIKTRGQQVTLRCSSQSGHNTVSWYQQALGQGPQFIFQYYREEENGRGNFPPRFSGLQFPNYSSELNVNALELDDSALYLCASSQPGQGLYGELFFGEGSRLTVL.

The chain employs TRBV20-1 and TRBJ1-1, with a possible D match to TRBD1 (5 bases). CDR1 is DFQATT, CDR2 SNEGSKA, per germline (reference sequence). Trimming pared 3 bases from V and 0 bases from J, leaving 8 bases between. There are 13 residues in the CDR3. The CDR3 protein is CSASNRMNTEAFF. The CDR3 coding sequence is TGCAGTGCTAGTAACAGGATGAACACTGAAGCTTTCTTT.

The chain uses TRBV7-6 and TRBJ2-2; the match to TRBD1 covers 7 bases. CDR3 length equals 17 residues. V lost 6 bases to trimming and J lost 1 base; unmatched junction nucleotides: 11. Germline V lookup: CDR1 SGHVS, CDR2 FNYEAQ. CDR3 in amino acids: CASSSPPGQLNTGELFF. The CDR3 DNA is TGTGCCAGCAGTAGCCCTCCGGGACAGCTGAACACCGGGGAGCTGTTTTTT.

The V gene is TRBV6-5, the J gene TRBJ1-6, with D tentatively TRBD1 (5 bases). Trimming took 8 bases from V and 14 from J, leaving 19 bases between them. The CDR3 totals 13 residues. Germline V gives CDR1 MNHEY, CDR2 SVGAGI. In DNA form, the CDR3 reads TGTGCCAGCTCGTCCGGGCAGGGAAGCACCCTCCACTTT. The encoded protein is CASSSGQGSTLHF.

The chain has TRBV27 and TRBJ2-5; TRBD2 matches 9 bases. CDR3 length: 17 residues. V lost 5 bases to trimming and J lost 5 bases; unmatched junction nucleotides: 15. Germline assignment: CDR1 MNHEY and CDR2 SMNVEV (reference sequence). The chain's CDR3 is CASSPRRGAGGLETQYF. The DNA of the CDR3 is TGTGCCAGCAGTCCCCGACGGGGGGCGGGGGGGCTCGAGACCCAGTACTTC.

The V and J genes are TRBV24-1 and TRBJ2-1, with 10 bases that match TRBD2. Germline CDR1 and CDR2: KGHDR and SFDVKD. This CDR3 spans 15 amino acids. V lost 3 bases to trimming and J lost 7 bases; unmatched junction nucleotides: 5. This chain's CDR3 is CATSDPSGSVNEQFF. CDR3 nucleotide sequence: TGTGCCACCAGTGATCCTAGCGGGAGCGTGAATGAGCAGTTCTTC.

CDR3 DNA sequence: TGTGCCAGCCGGGGACTAGCGAACACCGGGGAGCTGTTTTTT. The encoded protein is CASRGLANTGELFF. V gene TRBV27 combines with J gene TRBJ2-2, with 8 bases aligning to TRBD2. Germline CDR1 reads MNHEY; CDR2 reads SMNVEV (reference sequence). The length of the CDR3 is 14 residues. J lost 0 bases, V lost 8 bases, and 2 bases had no gene match.